The text below deals with one T cell receptor beta chain. Its specificity is not known. This sample was taken from a study of cytomegalovirus exposure and HLA in healthy donors. Study conclusions and caveats: A few V segments could not be told apart, such as TRBV6-2 and TRBV6-3, and were left out. Investigators reported around 150 TCR beta chains as tied to cytomegalovirus.

The donors, nominally healthy at sampling, likely had unrecorded immune exposures. Both 60 Vbeta primers and 13 Jbeta primers went into the PCR. TCRdb keeps only in-frame clones here, not all; method: immunoSEQ multiplex PCR. The sample lists approximately 170,000 clones, around 78% seen once, with approximately 1.5% in the top ten. Trimming pared 5 bases from V and 0 bases from J, leaving 11 bases between. CDR3 length equals 14 residues. Germline-derived CDR1 and CDR2 are SGHAT and FQNNGV. This clonotype was sampled from a man between 35 and 55 years old in good health and CMV-seronegative. The gene calls are TRBV11-2 and TRBJ2-7; D gene ambiguous. The material sequenced was PBMCs. Here the CDR3 DNA reads TGTGCCAGCAGCGCCATTGCGAGCTCCTACGAGCAGTACTTC. It translates to CASSAIASSYEQYF.